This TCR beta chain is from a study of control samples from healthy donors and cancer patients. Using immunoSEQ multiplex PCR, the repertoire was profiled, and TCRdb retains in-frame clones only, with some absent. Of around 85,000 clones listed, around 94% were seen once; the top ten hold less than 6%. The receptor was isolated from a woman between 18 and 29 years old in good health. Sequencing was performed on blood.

The chain's CDR3 is CASSQKLGALGNTEAFF. The CDR3 DNA reads TGTGCCAGCAGCCAAAAACTGGGGGCGCTTGGGAACACTGAAGCTTTCTTT. The chain has TRBV25-1 and TRBJ1-1; TRBD1 might be the D (6 bases). This CDR3 is 17 amino acids long. The ends were cut back, 6 bases at V and 1 base at J, with 21 bases in the middle. Germline CDR1 is MGHDK and CDR2 is SYGVNS.